This T cell receptor beta chain came from a study of T cell responses to AZD1222 COVID-19 vaccine. Study-level findings and limits: When two AZD1222 doses had been given, Spike-specific TCR breadth and depth rose.

Some clones are missing from TCRdb's copy, which holds only in-frame ones; the method was immunoSEQ multiplex PCR. The sample contains about 56,000 clones, approximately 89% of which appear only once. The junction had 2 bases not matched to a gene; V was cut back by 2 bases and J by 7 bases. The CDR3 has 13 residues. CDR1 is GTSNPN, CDR2 SVGIG, per germline (reference sequence). Of note for this clone: Antigen specificity is unknown.

The material sequenced was peripheral blood, taken on day 0 of AZD1222 vaccination. This TCR came from an adult in good health. This chain links TRBV30 with TRBJ2-2; TRBD2 matches 9 bases. CDR3 loop: CAWSPSGVGELFF. Here the CDR3 DNA reads TGTGCCTGGAGTCCTAGCGGGGTCGGGGAGCTGTTTTTT.